A selection of T cell receptor beta chains follows, all from one sample in a study of blood T cells in healthy people across ages. TCRdb itself ran the 5' RACE reads through MiXCR, one entry per CDR3 protein. The sample holds around 800,000 distinct CDR3 sequences, 44% seen once. The material sequenced was blood. Receptor source: a man aged 60 to 69 in good health. The CDR3 runs from the conserved cysteine through the conserved F or W. D genes are given only for firm matches. The size entry is marked missing in some rows and otherwise reads once, few, many or a size class.

j_call	v_call	clone_size	d_call	cdr3_nt	cdr3_aa
TRBJ2-1	TRBV19	NA	NA	TGTGCCAGTAGTATATCTGGGGGGCCCTACAATGAGCAGTTCTTC	CASSISGGPYNEQFF
TRBJ2-4	TRBV7-2	NA	NA	TGTGCCAGCAGCTTAACGGGCAGACTATCCCAGCAGTACTTC	CASSLTGRLSQQYF
TRBJ2-5	TRBV19	NA	NA	TGTGCCAGTAGTATAGGCGAAGGGCGGTGGGAGACCCAGTACTTC	CASSIGEGRWETQYF
TRBJ2-3	TRBV28	few	TRBD2	TGTGCCAGCACCGGGACTAGCCGAGGCACAGATACGCAGTATTTT	CASTGTSRGTDTQYF
TRBJ2-5	TRBV6-5	few	NA	TGTGCCAGCAGTTACTCCTCCCAAGAGACCCAGTACTTC	CASSYSSQETQYF
TRBJ2-7	TRBV7-2	NA	NA	TGTGCCAGCAGCCCGGACAGAAATACCTACGAGCAGTACTTC	CASSPDRNTYEQYF
TRBJ1-5	TRBV20-1	NA	NA	TGCAGTGCTAGAAGGGCCGATAGCAATCAGCCCCAGCATTTT	CSARRADSNQPQHF
TRBJ1-2	TRBV4-3	NA	NA	TGCGCCAGCAGCCAAGATTTCCGGGCTTCGTATGGCTACACCTTC	CASSQDFRASYGYTF
TRBJ2-5	TRBV6-6	NA	NA	TGTGCCAGCAGGGACGGGGGCCGGGGGGAGACCCAGTACTTC	CASRDGGRGETQYF
TRBJ1-2	TRBV5-1	NA	NA	TGCGCCAGCAGCTGGAGAGCGGGACAACAAAGGGATGGCTACACCTTC	CASSWRAGQQRDGYTF
TRBJ2-5	TRBV7-2	few	TRBD2	TGTGCCAGCAGCCGTCAAGGCCTAGCGGGGCGCCGGGGTGAGACCCAGTACTTC	CASSRQGLAGRRGETQYF
TRBJ1-2	TRBV20-1	few	TRBD1	TGCAGTGCTTACGGGGAATTGCACCAGGGGGCGGACTATGGCTACACCTTC	CSAYGELHQGADYGYTF